Listed here is a single T cell receptor beta chain. The CDR3 spans 14 residues. J lost 5 bases, V lost 4 bases, and 1 base had no gene match. From germline, CDR1 is LNHDA and CDR2 SQIVND (reference sequence). Per the original methods: Estimation of nucleated cell counts relied on the amplification of reference gene primers. Sequenced by immunoSEQ multiplex PCR; TCRdb stores in-frame clones only, minus some. That table gives V, J and clone size, and the DNA gave D and trimming. The top ten clones hold roughly 0.8% of a sample with under 300,000 clones, around nine tenths of them seen once. The data originate from a study of blood T cell repertoires in COVID-19.

This sequence joins TRBV19 and TRBJ2-2; 10 bases line up with TRBD2. Specimen: peripheral blood. The TCR was taken from a man younger than 40 with COVID-19, enrolled during active disease. The CDR3 spells CASSTLAGTGELFF. The CDR3 bases are TGTGCCAGTAGTACACTAGCGGGGACCGGGGAGCTGTTTTTT. The full variable domain, its missing parts supplied by reference TRBV19 and TRBJ2-2, is DGGITQSPKYLFRKEGQNVTLSCEQNLNHDAMYWYRQDPGQGLRLIYYSQIVNDFQKGDIAEGYSVSREKKESFPLTVTSAQKNPTAFYLCASSTLAGTGELFFGEGSRLTVL.